These 12 T cell receptor beta chains originate from one sample sequenced in a study of blood T cell repertoires in COVID-19. Only in-frame clones appear in the TCRdb table, and some are missing; sequencing was by immunoSEQ multiplex PCR. The sample lists fewer than 300,000 clones, over 75% occurring once. Sequenced material: peripheral blood. The receptors stem from a woman between 45 and 60 years old with acute or convalescent COVID-19.

This rearrangement joins TRBV18 to TRBJ2-1, with D tentatively TRBD1 (5 bases). The CDR3 sequence is 13 residues long. V lost 6 bases and J 8 bases, leaving 14 bases between the germline ends. CDR1 KGHSH and CDR2 LQKENI come from the germline V gene. The CDR3 sequence is CASSPPSRDEQFF. The CDR3 DNA is TGTGCCAGCTCCCCCCCATCCAGGGATGAGCAGTTCTTC.

A single count supports this clone. J is TRBJ2-1 and V is TRBV7-3; D call uncertain. In germline, CDR1 is SGHTA, CDR2 FQGTGA. The CDR3 consists of 13 residues. The germline V and J ends were trimmed by 8 bases and 7 bases, with 15 bases remaining between them. The CDR3 DNA reads as TGTGCCAGCGGAATAGACAATGCGAATGAGCAGTTCTTC. Its protein is CASGIDNANEQFF.

This clone showed up just a few times. The J gene is TRBJ1-2, the V gene TRBV6-5, with 7 bases fitting TRBD1. V shed 4 bases and J 2 bases; nucleotides not matched to a gene: 10. Germline V gene sequence: CDR1 MNHEY, CDR2 SVGAGI. The CDR3 has 16 residues. The CDR3 spells CASSSAGRQGNYGYTF. The CDR3 coding sequence is TGTGCCAGCAGTTCGGCAGGGCGACAGGGAAACTATGGCTACACCTTC.

This chain connects TRBV19 to TRBJ2-3; D may be TRBD2 (6 bases). V shed 9 bases and J shed 0 bases, with 19 bases lying between them. The CDR3 has 16 amino acids. Germline V gives CDR1 LNHDA, CDR2 SQIVND (reference sequence). The CDR3 sequence: CASRSGPGASTDTQYF. The CDR3 region has the DNA TGTGCCAGCCGATCGGGGCCGGGAGCTAGCACAGATACGCAGTATTTT.

V is TRBV2 and J is TRBJ2-7; D may be TRBD1 (5 bases). CDR3 length equals 15 residues. Germline V CDR1 and CDR2: SNHLY, FYNNEI. V was cut by 2 bases and J by 3 bases, with 14 bases left in between. CDR3: CASSEFRVGDYEQYF. In DNA, the CDR3 is TGTGCCAGCAGTGAATTCAGGGTTGGTGACTACGAGCAGTACTTC. The full variable domain, completed using reference TRBV2 and TRBJ2-7, is EPEVTQTPSHQVTQMGQEVILRCVPISNHLYFYWYRQILGQKVEFLVSFYNNEISEKSEIFDDQFSVERPDGSNFTLKIRSTKLEDSAMYFCASSEFRVGDYEQYFGPGTRLTVT.

The V gene is TRBV24-1, the J gene TRBJ2-7; 11 bases map to TRBD2. The CDR3 has 18 amino acids. Germline V lookup: CDR1 KGHDR, CDR2 SFDVKD. The V segment lost 4 bases and the J segment 2 bases; nucleotides outside the gene matches: 12. The CDR3 region is CATSDPARGTSGTYEQYF. The CDR3 nucleotides read TGTGCCACCAGTGACCCTGCTCGCGGGACTAGCGGTACCTACGAGCAGTACTTC.

V and J are TRBV30 and TRBJ2-1; D not resolved. The CDR3 loop spans 15 amino acids. In germline, CDR1 is GTSNPN, CDR2 SVGIG (reference sequence). V lost 3 bases and J 0 bases, leaving 12 bases between the germline ends. The CDR3 loop reads CAWRDWRRSYNEQFF. CDR3 in DNA: TGTGCCTGGAGGGATTGGCGGCGCTCCTACAATGAGCAGTTCTTC. The full variable domain, completed using reference TRBV30 and TRBJ2-1, is SQTIHQWPATLVQPVGSPLSLECTVEGTSNPNLYWYRQAAGRGLQLLFYSVGIGQISSEVPQNLSASRPQDRQFILSSKKLLLSDSGFYLCAWRDWRRSYNEQFFGPGTRLTVL.

This chain links TRBV7-3 with TRBJ2-5; the D gene is possibly TRBD2 (6 bases). The CDR3 consists of 16 residues. The V and J ends lost 2 bases and 2 bases respectively, with 15 bases between them. Germline V CDR1 and CDR2: SGHTA, FQGTGA. The CDR3 reads CASSLAPGVGQETQYF. The CDR3 region has the DNA TGTGCCAGCAGCTTAGCGCCGGGGGTGGGACAAGAGACCCAGTACTTC.

The gene calls are TRBV24-1 and TRBJ1-4; D possibly corresponds to TRBD1 (5 bases). Germline CDR1 is KGHDR and CDR2 is SFDVKD. CDR3 length: 12 residues. The ends were cut back, 12 bases at V and 8 bases at J, with 15 bases in the middle. The CDR3 DNA sequence: TGTGCCCCGCGGGAACCAGGGGAAAAACTGTTTTTT. It specifies CAPREPGEKLFF.

V is TRBV19 and J is TRBJ1-5, with D perhaps TRBD1 (5 bases). The ends were cut back, 1 base at V and 6 bases at J, with 13 bases in the middle. This CDR3 comprises 15 residues. CDR1 is LNHDA, CDR2 SQIVND, per germline (reference sequence). The CDR3 coding sequence is TGTGCCAGTAGTATAGCGGGGGGTGGGTTTCAGCCCCAGCATTTT. Amino acids: CASSIAGGGFQPQHF. Looking up the rest from reference TRBV19 and TRBJ1-5 gives the full variable domain: DGGITQSPKYLFRKEGQNVTLSCEQNLNHDAMYWYRQDPGQGLRLIYYSQIVNDFQKGDIAEGYSVSREKKESFPLTVTSAQKNPTAFYLCASSIAGGGFQPQHFGDGTRLSIL.

The genes are TRBV9 and TRBJ1-5; D gene unclear. This CDR3 has 15 residues. Trimming removed 0 bases at V and 3 bases at J, with 10 bases between. Germline CDR1 is SGDLS and CDR2 is YYNGEE. CDR3 DNA: TGTGCCAGCAGCGTAGAGGCGGGCCTCAATCAGCCCCAGCATTTT. It yields the protein CASSVEAGLNQPQHF. Looking up the rest from reference TRBV9 and TRBJ1-5 gives the full variable domain: DSGVTQTPKHLITATGQRVTLRCSPRSGDLSVYWYQQSLDQGLQFLIQYYNGEERAKGNILERFSAQQFPDLHSELNLSSLELGDSALYFCASSVEAGLNQPQHFGDGTRLSIL.

In this sample, this clone turned up once. The chain uses TRBV6-5 and TRBJ2-7; TRBD1 is a possible D gene (5 bases). V lost 10 bases and J 5 bases, leaving 18 bases between the germline ends. Germline V gene lookup returns CDR1 MNHEY and CDR2 SVGAGI. The CDR3 runs 13 residues. The DNA of the CDR3 is TGTGCCACTATCGATAGGGGCGACCACGAGCAGTACTTC. This gives the protein CATIDRGDHEQYF.